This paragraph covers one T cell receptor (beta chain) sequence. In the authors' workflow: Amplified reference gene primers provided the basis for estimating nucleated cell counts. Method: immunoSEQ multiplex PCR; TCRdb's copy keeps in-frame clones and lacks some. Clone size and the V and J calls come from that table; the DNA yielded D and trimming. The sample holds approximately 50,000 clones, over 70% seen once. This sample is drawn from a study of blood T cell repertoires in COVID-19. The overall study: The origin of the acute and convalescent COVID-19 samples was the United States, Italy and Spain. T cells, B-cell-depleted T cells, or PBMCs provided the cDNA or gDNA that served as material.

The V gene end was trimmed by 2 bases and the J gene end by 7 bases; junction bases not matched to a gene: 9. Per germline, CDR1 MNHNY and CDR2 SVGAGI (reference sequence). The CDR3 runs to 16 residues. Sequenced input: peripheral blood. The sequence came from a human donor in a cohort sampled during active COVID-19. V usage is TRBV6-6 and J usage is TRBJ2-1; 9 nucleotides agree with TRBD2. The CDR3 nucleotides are TGTGCCAGCAGTTACGAAAGCGGGAGGACGGGGAATGAGCAGTTCTTC. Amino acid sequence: CASSYESGRTGNEQFF.